Described below is a single T cell receptor (beta chain) sequence and its context. Its antigen is not identified. As part of library construction, unique molecular identifiers were attached to individual cDNA molecules. TCRdb re-derived calls from the 5' RACE reads in MiXCR, one entry per CDR3 protein. The sample has 50,000 to 70,000 distinct CDR3 sequences; around 6.5% are singletons. This specimen belongs to a study of early T cells in non-severe SARS-CoV-2 infection. Study context: The input, bulk RNA from unsorted whole blood, was sequenced, and chains were unpaired.

Study observations and caveats: There was a bias toward anti-spike CD8 responses in VDJdb matching, which missed private and CD4 specificities.

The sample was whole blood, taken at baseline. The TCR originated in an adult who was a healthcare worker with PCR-confirmed SARS-CoV-2 infection or an uninfected control (not recorded which).

CDR3 loop: CASSQLAALRQYF. The CDR3 coding sequence is TGCGCCAGCAGCCAACTTGCAGCGTTGAGGCAGTACTTC. The V gene is TRBV4-1, the J gene TRBJ2-7; D unresolved. The CDR3 runs to 13 residues. V lost 2 bases and J lost 9, with 14 bases in between. Germline CDR1 reads MGHRA; CDR2 reads YSYEKL.